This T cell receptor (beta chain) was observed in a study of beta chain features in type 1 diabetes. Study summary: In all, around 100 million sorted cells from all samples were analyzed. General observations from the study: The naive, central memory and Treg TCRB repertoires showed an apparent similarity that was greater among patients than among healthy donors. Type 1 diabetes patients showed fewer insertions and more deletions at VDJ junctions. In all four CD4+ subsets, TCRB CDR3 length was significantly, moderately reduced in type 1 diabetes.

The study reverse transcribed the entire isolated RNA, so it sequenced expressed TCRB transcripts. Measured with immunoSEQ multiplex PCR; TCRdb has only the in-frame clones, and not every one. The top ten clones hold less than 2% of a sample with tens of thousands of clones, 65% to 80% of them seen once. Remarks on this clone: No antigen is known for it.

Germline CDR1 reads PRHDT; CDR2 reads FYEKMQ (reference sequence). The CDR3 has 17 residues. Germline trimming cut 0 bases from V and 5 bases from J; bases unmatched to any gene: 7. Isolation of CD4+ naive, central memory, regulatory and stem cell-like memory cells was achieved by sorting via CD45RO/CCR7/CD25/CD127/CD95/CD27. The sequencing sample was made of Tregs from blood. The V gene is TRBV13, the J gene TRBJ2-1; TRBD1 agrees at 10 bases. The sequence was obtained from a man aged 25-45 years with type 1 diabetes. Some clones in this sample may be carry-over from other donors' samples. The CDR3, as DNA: TGTGCCAGCAGCTTAGGCCGGGACAGGGGAGTCAACAATGAGCAGTTCTTC. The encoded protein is CASSLGRDRGVNNEQFF.